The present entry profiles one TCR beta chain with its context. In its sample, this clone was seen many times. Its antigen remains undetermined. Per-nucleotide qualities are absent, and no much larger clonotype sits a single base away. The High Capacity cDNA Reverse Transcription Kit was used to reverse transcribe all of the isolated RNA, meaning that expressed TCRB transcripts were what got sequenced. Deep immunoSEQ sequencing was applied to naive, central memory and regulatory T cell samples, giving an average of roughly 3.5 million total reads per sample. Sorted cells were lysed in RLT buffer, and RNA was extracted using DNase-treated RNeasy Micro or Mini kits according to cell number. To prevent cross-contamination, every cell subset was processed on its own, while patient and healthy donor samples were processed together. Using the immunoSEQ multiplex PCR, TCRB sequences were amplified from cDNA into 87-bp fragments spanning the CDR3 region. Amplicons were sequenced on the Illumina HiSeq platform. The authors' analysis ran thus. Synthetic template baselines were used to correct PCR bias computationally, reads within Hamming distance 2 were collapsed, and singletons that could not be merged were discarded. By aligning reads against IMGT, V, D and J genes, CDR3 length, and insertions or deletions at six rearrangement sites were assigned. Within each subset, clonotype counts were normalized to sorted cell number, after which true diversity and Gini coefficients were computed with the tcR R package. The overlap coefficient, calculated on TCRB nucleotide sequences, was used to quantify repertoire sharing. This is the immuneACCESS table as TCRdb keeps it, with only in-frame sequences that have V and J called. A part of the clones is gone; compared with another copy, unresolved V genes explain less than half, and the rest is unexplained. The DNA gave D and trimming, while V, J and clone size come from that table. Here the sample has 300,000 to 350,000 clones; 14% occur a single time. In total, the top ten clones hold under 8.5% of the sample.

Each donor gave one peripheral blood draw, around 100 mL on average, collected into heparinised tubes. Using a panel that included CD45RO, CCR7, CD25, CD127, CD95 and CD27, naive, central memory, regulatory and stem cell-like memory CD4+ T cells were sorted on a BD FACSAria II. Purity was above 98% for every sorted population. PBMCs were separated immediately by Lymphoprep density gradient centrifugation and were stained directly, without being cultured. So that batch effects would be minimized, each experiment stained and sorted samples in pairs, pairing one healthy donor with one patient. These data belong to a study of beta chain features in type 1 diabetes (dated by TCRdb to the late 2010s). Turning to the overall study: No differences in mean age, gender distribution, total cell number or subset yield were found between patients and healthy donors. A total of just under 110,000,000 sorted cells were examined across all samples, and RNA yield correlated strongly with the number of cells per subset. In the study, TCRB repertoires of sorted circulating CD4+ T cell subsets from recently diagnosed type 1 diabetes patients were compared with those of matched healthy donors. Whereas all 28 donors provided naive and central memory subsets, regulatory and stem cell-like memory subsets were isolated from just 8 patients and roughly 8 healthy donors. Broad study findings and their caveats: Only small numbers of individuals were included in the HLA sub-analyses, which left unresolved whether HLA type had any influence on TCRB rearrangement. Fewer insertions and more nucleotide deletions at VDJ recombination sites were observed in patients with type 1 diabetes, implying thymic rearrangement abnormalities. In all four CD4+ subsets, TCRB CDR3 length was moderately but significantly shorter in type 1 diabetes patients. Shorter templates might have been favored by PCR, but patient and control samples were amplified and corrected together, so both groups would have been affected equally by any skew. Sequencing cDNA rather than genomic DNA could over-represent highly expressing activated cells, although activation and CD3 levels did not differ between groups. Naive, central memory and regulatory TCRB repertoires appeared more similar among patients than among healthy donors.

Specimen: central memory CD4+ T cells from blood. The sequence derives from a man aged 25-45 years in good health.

Here the CDR3 is given as CASSPSGRGYNEQFF. The bases read TGTGCCAGCTCACCGAGTGGCAGAGGGTACAATGAGCAGTTCTTC. Recombination linked TRBV18 to TRBJ2-1; TRBD2 is possibly the D segment (5 matching bases). According to the germline V gene, CDR1 reads KGHSH and CDR2 reads LQKENI. The junction carries 13 bases between V and J, which are trimmed by 3 bases and 4 bases respectively. From its cysteine to its phenylalanine, the CDR3 spans 15 amino acids. Only the CDR3 portion is preserved as DNA: 45 bases, with reading frame beginning at the first base. The entire variable domain, with the stretches around the CDR3 drawn from the reference TRBV18 and TRBJ2-1 proteins, is NAGVMQNPRHLVRRRGQEARLRCSPMKGHSHVYWYRQLPEEGLKFMVYLQKENIIDESGMPKERFSAEFPKEGPSILRIQQVVRGDSAAYFCASSPSGRGYNEQFFGPGTRLTVL.